This T cell receptor beta chain derives from a study of blood T cell repertoires in COVID-19. Study-wide context: Material from acute and convalescent COVID-19 was sourced from the United States, Italy and Spain. T cells, B-cell-depleted T cells, or PBMCs provided the cDNA or gDNA that served as material.

The V and J ends lost 2 bases and 0 bases, in that order; junction bases with no gene match: 3. This CDR3 region has 17 residues. Germline-derived CDR1 and CDR2 are KGHDR and SFDVKD. Per the original data handling: For nucleated cells, counts were estimated from reference gene primer amplification. Generated by immunoSEQ multiplex PCR, the TCRdb table keeps only in-frame clones and is missing some. V and J calls and clone size come straight from that table; D and trimming were deduced from the DNA. The table shows 30,000 to 40,000 clones, with 79% occurring only once. Sequenced sample: peripheral blood. The sequence was obtained from a man between 65 and 79 years old with acute or convalescent COVID-19. The J gene is TRBJ2-6, the V gene TRBV24-1; the match to TRBD1 covers 7 bases. As DNA, the CDR3 is TGTGCCACCAGTGATTCGACAGGGTTCTCTGGGGCCAACGTCCTGACTTTC. Translation gives CATSDSTGFSGANVLTF.